This TCR beta chain derives from a study of T cells in Graves' hyperthyroidism and ophthalmopathy. Authors of the study amplified TCR beta CDR3 regions from RNA transcripts. Initially, a first-round RT-PCR of the TCR CDR3 employed the HTBI primer set. TCRdb fed the multiplex PCR reads into MiXCR, producing one record per CDR3 protein. The table has 490,000 or so distinct CDR3 sequences, roughly 21% seen once. Each diagnosis drew on symptoms, thyroxine, TRAb, thyroid ultrasound and orbital computed tomography findings. PBMCs came from 8.5 to 10 ml fresh peripheral blood. The CDR3 is 12 residues long. Germline lookup yields CDR1 MNHEY and CDR2 SMNVEV (reference sequence). Worth noting for this clonotype: One junction end does not reproduce the germline sequence, and a read error may be involved.

V is TRBV27 and J is TRBJ2-3; D is uncertain. Sequencing input: blood. The receptor was derived from a man aged 35 to 55 with Graves' ophthalmopathy. CDR3 coding DNA: TGTGTCAGCAGTTGGAGCGCAGATACGCAGTATTTT. Encoded protein: CVSSWSADTQYF.